The 5 T cell receptor beta chains given below trace back to one sample, sequenced in a study of shared clonotypes between healthy human individuals. CD8 cells regarded as naive lacked CD45RO, were positively chosen for CCR7, and omitted terminally differentiated effector memory CD45RA+ cells. The protocol was immunoSEQ multiplex PCR, while the TCRdb copy is restricted to in-frame clones and leaves out a portion. Altogether millions of clones are present, about 95% being singletons, with the ten largest covering 0.85% to 1.2%. Sequences were obtained from naive CD8+ T cells sorted from blood. The source of these receptors is a man between 18 and 29 years old in good health.

The chain uses TRBV11-2 and TRBJ2-3; 10 bases agree with TRBD2. Germline V gene lookup returns CDR1 SGHAT and CDR2 FQNNGV. After removal of 5 bases from V and 0 bases from J, the junction contained 5 bases not matched to a gene. The CDR3 has 16 residues. Here the CDR3 reads CASSPERGGSTDTQYF. DNA for the CDR3: TGTGCCAGCAGCCCAGAGCGGGGGGGCAGCACAGATACGCAGTATTTT. The variable domain in full, completed from reference TRBV11-2 and TRBJ2-3, reads EAGVAQSPRYKIIEKRQSVAFWCNPISGHATLYWYQQILGQGPKLLIQFQNNGVVDDSQLPKDRFSAERLKGVDSTLKIQPAKLEDSAVYLCASSPERGGSTDTQYFGPGTRLTVL.

CDR3 residues: CASSYGSMNTEAFF. CDR3 DNA: TGTGCCAGCAGCTACGGAAGCATGAACACTGAAGCTTTCTTT. This chain links TRBV9 with TRBJ1-1; D remains unclear. Germline V lookup: CDR1 SGDLS, CDR2 YYNGEE. This CDR3 contains 14 residues. Between the trimmed V and J ends, which lost 4 bases and 0 bases, there was a span of 10 bases.

V gene TRBV11-2 combines with J gene TRBJ2-7; D possibly matches TRBD1 or TRBD2 (6 bases each). The CDR3 loop spans 15 amino acids. Trimming pared 5 bases from V and 0 bases from J, leaving 14 bases between. Germline V gene sequence: CDR1 SGHAT, CDR2 FQNNGV. The DNA of the CDR3 is TGTGCCAGCAGCCCGGGAGCAGGGGACTCCTACGAGCAGTACTTC. Translated: CASSPGAGDSYEQYF.

The chain uses TRBV27 and TRBJ1-3; tentative D call: TRBD1 (5 bases). The CDR3 spans 15 residues. CDR1 and CDR2 from the germline V gene are MNHEY and SMNVEV (reference sequence). V was cut by 4 bases and J by 0 bases, with 10 bases left in between. The CDR3 here is CASSYSGGSGNTIYF. CDR3 in DNA: TGTGCCAGCAGTTACTCTGGGGGCTCTGGAAACACCATATATTTT.

The chain couples TRBV10-1 to TRBJ2-7, with TRBD1 matching over 7 bases. This CDR3 contains 13 residues. With V trimmed by 5 bases and J by 4 bases, 5 bases remained unmatched. The germline V gene encodes CDR1 WNHNN and CDR2 SYGVQD (reference sequence). CDR3 loop: CASSQTGLYEQYF. CDR3 DNA sequence: TGCGCCAGCAGTCAGACAGGGCTGTACGAGCAGTACTTC.